This TCR beta chain came from a study of T-cell reconstitution after alpha-beta-depleted transplantation in children. General observations from the study: After one year, T-cell counts and TCRbeta diversity mostly came from new T cells. Reports say that about two months after transplant, the alpha-beta T cells came out of several hundred graft clones that had expanded. Surviving recipient T cells and thymic progenitors produced the high day-60 TCRbeta diversity seen in some patients.

The CDR3 is 15 residues long. Germline values: CDR1 DFQATT, CDR2 SNEGSKA (reference sequence). Trimming shortened V by 2 bases and J by 0 bases, and 11 bases separated the two germline ends. The library targeted TCRbeta and was prepared with unique molecular identifiers. MiXCR was run by TCRdb on the PCR reads, yielding one entry per CDR3 protein. The table has some 830,000 distinct CDR3 sequences, roughly 15% seen once. This clonotype has ten or more counts. Its cognate antigen is unknown. This chain uses TRBV20-1 with TRBJ1-3; D ambiguous. This clonotype was obtained from a male patient younger than 18 who had a stem cell transplant for acute lymphoblastic leukemia, so the T cells may come from the graft donor. The sample here was PBMCs, mostly from graft donor cells, taken 360 days after TCRalphabeta/CD19-depleted stem cell transplant. The CDR3 region has the DNA TGCAGTGCTAGACCCTATACGTACTCTGGAAACACCATATATTTT. Its protein product is CSARPYTYSGNTIYF.